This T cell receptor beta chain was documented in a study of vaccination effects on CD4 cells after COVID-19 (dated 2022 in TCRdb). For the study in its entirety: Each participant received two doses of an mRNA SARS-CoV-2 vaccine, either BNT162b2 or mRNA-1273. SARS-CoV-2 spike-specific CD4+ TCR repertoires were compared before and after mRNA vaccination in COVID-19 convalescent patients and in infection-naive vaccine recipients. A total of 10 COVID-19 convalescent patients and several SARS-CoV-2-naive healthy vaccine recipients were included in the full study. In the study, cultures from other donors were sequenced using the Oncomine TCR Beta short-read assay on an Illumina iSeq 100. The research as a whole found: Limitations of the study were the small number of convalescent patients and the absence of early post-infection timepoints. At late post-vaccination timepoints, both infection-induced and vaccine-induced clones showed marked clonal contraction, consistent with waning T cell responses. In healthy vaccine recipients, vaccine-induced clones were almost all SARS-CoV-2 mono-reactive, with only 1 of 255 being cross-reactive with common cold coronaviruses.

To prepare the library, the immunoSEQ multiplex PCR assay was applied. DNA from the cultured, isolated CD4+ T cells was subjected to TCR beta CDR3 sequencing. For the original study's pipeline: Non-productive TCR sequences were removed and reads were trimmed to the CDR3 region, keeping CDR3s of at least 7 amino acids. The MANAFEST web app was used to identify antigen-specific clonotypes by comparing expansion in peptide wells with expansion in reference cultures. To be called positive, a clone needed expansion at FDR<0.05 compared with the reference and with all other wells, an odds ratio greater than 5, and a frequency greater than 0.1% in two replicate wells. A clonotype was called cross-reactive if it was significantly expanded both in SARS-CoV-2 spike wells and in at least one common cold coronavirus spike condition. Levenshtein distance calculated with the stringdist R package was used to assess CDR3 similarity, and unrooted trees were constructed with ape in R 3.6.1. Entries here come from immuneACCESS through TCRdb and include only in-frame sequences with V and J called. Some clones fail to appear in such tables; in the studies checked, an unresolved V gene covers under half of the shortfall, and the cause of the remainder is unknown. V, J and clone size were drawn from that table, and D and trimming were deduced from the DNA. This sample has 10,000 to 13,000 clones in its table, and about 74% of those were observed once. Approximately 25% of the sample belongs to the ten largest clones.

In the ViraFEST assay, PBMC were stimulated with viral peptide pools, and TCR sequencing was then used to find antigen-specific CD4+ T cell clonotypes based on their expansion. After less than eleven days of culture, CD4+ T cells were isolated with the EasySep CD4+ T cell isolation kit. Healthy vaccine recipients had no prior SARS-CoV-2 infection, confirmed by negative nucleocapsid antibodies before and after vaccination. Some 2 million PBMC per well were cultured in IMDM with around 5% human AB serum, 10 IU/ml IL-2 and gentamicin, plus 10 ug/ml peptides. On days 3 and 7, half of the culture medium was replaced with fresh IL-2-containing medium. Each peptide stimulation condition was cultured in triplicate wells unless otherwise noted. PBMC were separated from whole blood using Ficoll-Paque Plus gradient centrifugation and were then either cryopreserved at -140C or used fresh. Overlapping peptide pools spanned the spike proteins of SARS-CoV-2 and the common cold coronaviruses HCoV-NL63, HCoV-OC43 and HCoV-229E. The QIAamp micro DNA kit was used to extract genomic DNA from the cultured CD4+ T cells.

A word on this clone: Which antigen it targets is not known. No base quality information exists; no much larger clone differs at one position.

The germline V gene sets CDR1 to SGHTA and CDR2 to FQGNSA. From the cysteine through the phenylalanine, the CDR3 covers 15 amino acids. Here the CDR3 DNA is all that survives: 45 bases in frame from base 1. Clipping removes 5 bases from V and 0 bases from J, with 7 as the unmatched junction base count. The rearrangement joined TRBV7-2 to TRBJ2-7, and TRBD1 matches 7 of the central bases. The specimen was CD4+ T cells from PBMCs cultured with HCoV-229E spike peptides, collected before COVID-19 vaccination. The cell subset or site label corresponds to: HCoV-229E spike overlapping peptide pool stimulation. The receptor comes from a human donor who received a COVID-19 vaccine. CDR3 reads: CASSLGQVISYEQYF. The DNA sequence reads TGTGCCAGCAGCCTAGGACAGGTCATCTCCTACGAGCAGTACTTC.